The subject of this entry is one TCR beta chain. The data belong to a study of blood T cell repertoires in COVID-19. Study summary: Spain, Italy and the United States supplied samples that represented acute and convalescent COVID-19. T cells, B-cell-depleted T cells, or PBMCs supplied cDNA or gDNA.

As handled by the study authors: Scientists estimated how many nucleated cells there were by amplifying reference gene primers. This table comes from immunoSEQ multiplex PCR, and its TCRdb copy is limited to in-frame clones, with some not included. V, J and clone size were drawn from that table, and D and trimming were deduced from the DNA. Here the sample spans tens of thousands of clones, 75% to 90% being singletons. Unmatched junction bases numbered 5, after V lost 6 bases and J lost 3 bases. Per the germline V gene, CDR1 is MNHEY and CDR2 is SVGEGT. The CDR3 totals 14 residues. The sequenced sample was peripheral blood. This receptor was obtained from a woman over 75 with active or convalescent COVID-19. This chain joins TRBV6-2 or TRBV6-3 and TRBJ2-7; TRBD1 matches at 10 bases. The CDR3 region has the DNA TGTGCCAGCAGCCCTGGGACAGGGGTCTACGAGCAGTACTTC. As protein: CASSPGTGVYEQYF.